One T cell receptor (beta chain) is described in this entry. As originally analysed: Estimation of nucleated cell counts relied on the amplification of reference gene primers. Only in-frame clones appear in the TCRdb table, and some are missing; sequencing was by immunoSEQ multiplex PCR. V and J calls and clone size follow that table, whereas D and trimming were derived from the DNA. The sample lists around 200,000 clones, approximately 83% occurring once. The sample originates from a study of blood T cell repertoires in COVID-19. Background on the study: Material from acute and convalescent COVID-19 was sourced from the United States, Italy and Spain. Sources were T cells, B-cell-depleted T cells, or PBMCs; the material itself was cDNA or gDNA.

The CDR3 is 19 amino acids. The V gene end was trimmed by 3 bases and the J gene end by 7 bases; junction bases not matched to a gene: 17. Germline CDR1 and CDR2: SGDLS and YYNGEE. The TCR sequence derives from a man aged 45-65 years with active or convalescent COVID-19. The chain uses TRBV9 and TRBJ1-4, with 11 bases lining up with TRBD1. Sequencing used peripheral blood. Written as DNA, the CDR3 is TGTGCCAGCAGCGAGCGCCCGGGACAGGGGGATAGTGTGGGTGAAAAACTGTTTTTT. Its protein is CASSERPGQGDSVGEKLFF. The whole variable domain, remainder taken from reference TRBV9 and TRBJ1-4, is DSGVTQTPKHLITATGQRVTLRCSPRSGDLSVYWYQQSLDQGLQFLIQYYNGEERAKGNILERFSAQQFPDLHSELNLSSLELGDSALYFCASSERPGQGDSVGEKLFFGSGTQLSVL.